The T cell receptor beta chain described here comes from a study of T cell clones after liver transplantation (dated 2019 in TCRdb). Regarding the research as a whole: ITN030ST, the source of the samples, was a randomized trial that attempted immunosuppression withdrawal within 2 years of liver transplantation. Tolerance was defined as complete withdrawal of immunosuppression for at least one year without a rise in liver enzymes beyond twice the upper limit of normal. Third party-reactive TCRbeta sequences from pre-transplant MLRs were also identified as an antigen-independent comparator for donor-reactive sequences. The subjects received no induction therapy and were kept on standard immunosuppression until randomization at 12-24 months post-transplant. Donor-reactive T cell clones were identified by TCRbeta sequencing following a pre-transplant mixed lymphocyte reaction and were subsequently tracked in post-transplant blood. Three of the eight recipients were HCV-positive; the others were transplanted for non-autoimmune, non-viral indications. The studied cohort comprised 8 liver transplant recipients, 3 classified as tolerant and 5 as non-tolerant. Blood samples were collected pre-transplant, pre-randomization before withdrawal, and post-randomization after either complete withdrawal or failed withdrawal. The paper as a whole reports these results and caveats: Circulating donor-reactive CD4 TCRbeta sequences fell significantly post-transplant in most of the 8 subjects, irrespective of tolerance or HCV status. When repertoire turnover was taken into account, detection of donor-reactive sequences was significantly reduced in 7 of 8 subjects for CD4 and in 8 of 8 subjects for CD8. Because no allograft tissue specimens were available, donor-reactive T cells may have migrated into the graft instead of being deleted. A greater decline was seen for donor-reactive sequences than for third party-reactive sequences, suggesting partial antigen-specific deletion unrelated to withdrawal success. Conclusions were preliminary, limited by small, heterogeneous patient numbers and non-standardized post-transplant time points. Low numbers of available donor cells limited the measurable donor-reactive repertoire in two subjects.

High-throughput TCRbeta CDR3 sequencing of frozen genomic DNA was performed by immunoSEQ, including PCR amplification, mapping, bias correction and internal controls. The published analysis was carried out like this. Productive rearrangements were retained, and unique TCRbeta sequences were defined by the CDR3 nucleotide sequence together with the V and J gene. A sequence counted as donor-reactive only if the sequence showed at least 5-fold expansion in CFSE-low cells compared with unstimulated pre-transplant cells and had a frequency of at least 0.01%. Per-subject minimum frequency thresholds, based on the lowest-template unstimulated sample, ensured at least 90% detection power. Jensen-Shannon divergence between the top 1000 TCRbeta sequences post-transplant and pre-transplant was used to measure repertoire turnover. Two-sided Fisher's exact tests were used to test for changes in how often donor-reactive sequences were detected. This is the immuneACCESS table as TCRdb keeps it, with only in-frame sequences that have V and J called. A part of the clones is gone; compared with another copy, unresolved V genes explain less than half, and the rest is unexplained. Clonal size and the V and J genes are those of that table, whereas D and trimming came from the DNA. The sample table lists about 70,000 clones, 80% of them with a count of one. The leading ten clones occupy roughly 0.87% of the sample.

V is shortened by 1 base, J by 3 bases, and the region joining them spans 4 bases. The CDR3, cysteine through phenylalanine, is 12 amino acids long. The retained sequence is limited to the CDR3, 36 bases, with the frame set at the first base. The germline V gene supplies CDR1 MDHEN and CDR2 SYDVKM. Thawed unstimulated PBMCs were stained for CD3, CD4 and CD8 and FACS-sorted into CD3+CD4+ and CD3+CD8+ populations. Each of the 8 studied subjects was randomized to immunosuppression withdrawal. The Qiagen DNeasy Blood and Tissue Kit was used for genomic DNA isolation. On this clone: Its antigen target is currently unknown. Base qualities are missing; no much larger clone stands one base away.

This TCR derives from a human patient who received a liver transplant. Some T cells may originate with the graft donor following a transplant. The chain employs TRBV28 and TRBJ2-7; the D gene cannot be resolved reliably. This material consisted of CD4+ T cells from blood, taken 12 months after liver transplant. The DNA reads TGTGCCAGCAGTTTATCTTACTACGAGCAGTACTTC. This is translated as CASSLSYYEQYF.